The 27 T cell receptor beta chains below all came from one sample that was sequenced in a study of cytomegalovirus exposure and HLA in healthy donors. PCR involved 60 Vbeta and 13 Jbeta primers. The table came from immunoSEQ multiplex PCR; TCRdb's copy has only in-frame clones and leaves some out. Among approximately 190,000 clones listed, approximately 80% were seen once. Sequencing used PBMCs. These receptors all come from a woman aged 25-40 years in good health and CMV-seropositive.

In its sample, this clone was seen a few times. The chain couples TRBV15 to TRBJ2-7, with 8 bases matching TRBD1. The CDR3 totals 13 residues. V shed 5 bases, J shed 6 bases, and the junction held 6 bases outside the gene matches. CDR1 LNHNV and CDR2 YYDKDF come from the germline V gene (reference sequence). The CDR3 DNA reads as TGTGCCACCAGCCGGACAGGGAATCCCGAGCAGTACTTC. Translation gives CATSRTGNPEQYF.

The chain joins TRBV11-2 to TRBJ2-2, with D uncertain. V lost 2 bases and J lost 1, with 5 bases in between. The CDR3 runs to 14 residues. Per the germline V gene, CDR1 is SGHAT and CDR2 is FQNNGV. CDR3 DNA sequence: TGTGCCAGCAGCTTAACAAGGAACACCGGGGAGCTGTTTTTT. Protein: CASSLTRNTGELFF.

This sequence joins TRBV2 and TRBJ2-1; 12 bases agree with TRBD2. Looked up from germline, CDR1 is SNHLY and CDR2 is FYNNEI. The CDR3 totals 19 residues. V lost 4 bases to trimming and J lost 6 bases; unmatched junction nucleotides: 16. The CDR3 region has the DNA TGTGCCAGCAGTGGGACAGGGGGAGGCCTAGCGGGAGGGCGCAATGAGCAGTTCTTC. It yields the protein CASSGTGGGLAGGRNEQFF.

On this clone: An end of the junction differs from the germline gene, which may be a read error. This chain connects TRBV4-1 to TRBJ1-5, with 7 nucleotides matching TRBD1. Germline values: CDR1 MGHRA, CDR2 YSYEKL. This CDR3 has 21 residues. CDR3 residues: CASSKDGGGSSAGGSNQPQHF. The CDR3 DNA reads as TGCGCCAGCAGCAAAGACGGAGGGGGGTCTTCCGCAGGGGGAAGCAATCAGCCCCAGCATTTT.

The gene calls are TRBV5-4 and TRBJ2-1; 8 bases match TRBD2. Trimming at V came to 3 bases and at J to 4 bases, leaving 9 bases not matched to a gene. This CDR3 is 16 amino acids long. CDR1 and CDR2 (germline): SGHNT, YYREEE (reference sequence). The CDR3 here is CASSWEGGGSYNEQFF. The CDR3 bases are TGTGCCAGCAGCTGGGAGGGCGGGGGGTCTTACAATGAGCAGTTCTTC.

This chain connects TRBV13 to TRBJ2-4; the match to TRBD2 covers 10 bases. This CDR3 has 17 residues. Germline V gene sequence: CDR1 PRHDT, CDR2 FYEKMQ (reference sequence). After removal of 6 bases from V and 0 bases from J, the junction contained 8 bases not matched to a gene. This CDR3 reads CASSSWTSGVAKNIQYF. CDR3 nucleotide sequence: TGTGCCAGCAGTTCTTGGACTAGCGGAGTAGCCAAAAACATTCAGTACTTC.

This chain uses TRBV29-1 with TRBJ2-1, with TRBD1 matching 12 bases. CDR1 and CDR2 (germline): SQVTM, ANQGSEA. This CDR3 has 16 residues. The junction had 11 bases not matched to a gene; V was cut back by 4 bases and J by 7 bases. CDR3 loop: CSVVQGQGAHRNEQFF. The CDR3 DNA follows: TGCAGCGTTGTTCAGGGACAGGGGGCTCATCGAAATGAGCAGTTCTTC.

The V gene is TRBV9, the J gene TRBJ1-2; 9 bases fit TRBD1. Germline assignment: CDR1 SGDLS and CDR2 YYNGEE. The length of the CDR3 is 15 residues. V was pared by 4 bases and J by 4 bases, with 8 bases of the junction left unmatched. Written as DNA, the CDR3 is TGTGCCAGCAGCTTCGGACAGGGGACCCGCTATGGCTACACCTTC. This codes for CASSFGQGTRYGYTF.

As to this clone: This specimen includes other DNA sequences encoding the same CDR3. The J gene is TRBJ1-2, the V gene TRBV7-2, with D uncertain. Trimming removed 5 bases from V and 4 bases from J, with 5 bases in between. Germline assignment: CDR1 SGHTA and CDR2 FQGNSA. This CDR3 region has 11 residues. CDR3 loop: CASSPGYGYTF. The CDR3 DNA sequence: TGTGCCAGCAGCCCCGGCTATGGCTACACCTTC.

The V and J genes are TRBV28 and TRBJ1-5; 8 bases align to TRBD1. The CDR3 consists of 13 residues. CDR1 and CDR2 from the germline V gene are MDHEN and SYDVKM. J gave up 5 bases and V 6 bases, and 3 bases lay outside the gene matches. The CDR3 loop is CASSHRGDQPQHF. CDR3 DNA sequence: TGTGCCAGCAGCCACAGGGGGGATCAGCCCCAGCATTTT.

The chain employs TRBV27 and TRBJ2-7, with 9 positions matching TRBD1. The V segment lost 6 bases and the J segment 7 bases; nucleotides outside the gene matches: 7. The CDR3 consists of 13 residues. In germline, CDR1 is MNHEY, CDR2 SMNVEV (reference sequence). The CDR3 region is CASSPPGTGEQYF. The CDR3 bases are TGTGCCAGCAGCCCGCCCGGGACAGGGGAGCAGTACTTC.

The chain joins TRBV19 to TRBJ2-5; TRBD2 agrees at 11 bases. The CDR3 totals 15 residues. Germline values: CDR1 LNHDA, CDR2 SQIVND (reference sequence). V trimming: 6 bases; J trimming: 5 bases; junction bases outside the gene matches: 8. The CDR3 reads CASSPRTSGQETQYF. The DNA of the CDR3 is TGTGCCAGTAGCCCCCGGACTAGCGGGCAGGAGACCCAGTACTTC. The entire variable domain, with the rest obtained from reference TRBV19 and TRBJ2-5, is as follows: DGGITQSPKYLFRKEGQNVTLSCEQNLNHDAMYWYRQDPGQGLRLIYYSQIVNDFQKGDIAEGYSVSREKKESFPLTVTSAQKNPTAFYLCASSPRTSGQETQYFGPGTRLLVL.

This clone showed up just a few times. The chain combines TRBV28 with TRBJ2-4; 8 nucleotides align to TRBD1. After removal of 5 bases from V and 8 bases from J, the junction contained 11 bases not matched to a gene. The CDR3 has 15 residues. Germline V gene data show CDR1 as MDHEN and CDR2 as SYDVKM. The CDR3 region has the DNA TGTGCCAGCAGTACGGGACAGGAGGAGGGCGACATTCAGTACTTC. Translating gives CASSTGQEEGDIQYF. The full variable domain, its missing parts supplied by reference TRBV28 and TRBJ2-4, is DVKVTQSSRYLVKRTGEKVFLECVQDMDHENMFWYRQDPGLGLRLIYFSYDVKMKEKGDIPEGYSVSREKKERFSLILESASTNQTSMYLCASSTGQEEGDIQYFGAGTRLSVL.

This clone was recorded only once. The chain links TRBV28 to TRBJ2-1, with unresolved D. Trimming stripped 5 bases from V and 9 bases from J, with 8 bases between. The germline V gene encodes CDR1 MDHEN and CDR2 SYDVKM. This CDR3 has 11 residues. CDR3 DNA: TGTGCCAGCAGTCTAATCGCTGAGCAGTTCTTC. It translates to CASSLIAEQFF.

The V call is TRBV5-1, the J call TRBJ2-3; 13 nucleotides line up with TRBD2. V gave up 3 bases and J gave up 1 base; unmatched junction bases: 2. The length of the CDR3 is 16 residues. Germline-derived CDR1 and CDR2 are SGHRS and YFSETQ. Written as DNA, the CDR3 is TGCGCCAGCAGCTCCGGGACTAGCGGGGGCACAGATACGCAGTATTTT. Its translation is CASSSGTSGGTDTQYF. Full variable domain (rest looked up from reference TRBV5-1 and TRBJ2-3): KAGVTQTPRYLIKTRGQQVTLSCSPISGHRSVSWYQQTPGQGLQFLFEYFSETQRNKGNFPGRFSGRQFSNSRSEMNVSTLELGDSALYLCASSSGTSGGTDTQYFGPGTRLTVL.

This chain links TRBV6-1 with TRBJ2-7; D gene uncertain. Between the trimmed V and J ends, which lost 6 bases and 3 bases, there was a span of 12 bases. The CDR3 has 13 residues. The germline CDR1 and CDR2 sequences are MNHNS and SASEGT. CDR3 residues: CASRNANNYEQYF. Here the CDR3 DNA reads TGTGCCAGCAGAAACGCGAATAACTACGAGCAGTACTTC.

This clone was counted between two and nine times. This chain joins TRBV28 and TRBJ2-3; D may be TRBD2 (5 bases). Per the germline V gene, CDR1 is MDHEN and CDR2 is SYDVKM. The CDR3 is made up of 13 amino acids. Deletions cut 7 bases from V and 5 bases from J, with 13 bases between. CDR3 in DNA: TGTGCCAGCACCCTAACGGAGGAAGATACGCAGTATTTT. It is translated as CASTLTEEDTQYF.

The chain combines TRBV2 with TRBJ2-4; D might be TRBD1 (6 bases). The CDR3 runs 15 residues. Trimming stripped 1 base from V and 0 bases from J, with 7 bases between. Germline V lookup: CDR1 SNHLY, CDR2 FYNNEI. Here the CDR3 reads CASSEDRVAKNIQYF. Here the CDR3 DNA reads TGTGCCAGCAGTGAAGACAGGGTAGCCAAAAACATTCAGTACTTC.

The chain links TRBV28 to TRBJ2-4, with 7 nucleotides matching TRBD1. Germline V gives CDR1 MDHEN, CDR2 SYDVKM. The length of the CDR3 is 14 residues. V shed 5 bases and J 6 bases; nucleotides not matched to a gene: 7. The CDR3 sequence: CASSPRTGLNIQYF. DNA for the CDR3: TGTGCCAGCAGTCCTAGGACAGGTCTAAACATTCAGTACTTC.

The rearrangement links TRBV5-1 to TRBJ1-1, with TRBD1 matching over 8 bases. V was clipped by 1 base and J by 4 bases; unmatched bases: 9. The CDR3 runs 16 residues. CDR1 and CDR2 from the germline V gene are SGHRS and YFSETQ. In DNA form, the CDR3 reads TGCGCCAGCAGCTTGCCCGGACAGGGAATGAGCACTGAAGCTTTCTTT. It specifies CASSLPGQGMSTEAFF.

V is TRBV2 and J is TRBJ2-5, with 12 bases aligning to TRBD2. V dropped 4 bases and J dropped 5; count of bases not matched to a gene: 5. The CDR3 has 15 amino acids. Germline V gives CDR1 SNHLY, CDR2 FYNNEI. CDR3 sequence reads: CASSVTSGSRETQYF. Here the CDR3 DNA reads TGTGCCAGCAGTGTGACTAGCGGGAGTCGGGAGACCCAGTACTTC.

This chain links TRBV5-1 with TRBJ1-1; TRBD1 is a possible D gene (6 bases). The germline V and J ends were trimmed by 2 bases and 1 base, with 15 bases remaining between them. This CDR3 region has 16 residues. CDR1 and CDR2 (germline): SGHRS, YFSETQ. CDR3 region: CASSFSGGARNTEAFF. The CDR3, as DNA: TGCGCCAGCAGCTTTAGTGGGGGCGCGCGGAACACTGAAGCTTTCTTT.

This CDR3 reads CASSLGIWDSRPYEQYF. The CDR3 bases are TGTGCCAGCAGCTTGGGTATATGGGACAGTCGCCCCTACGAGCAGTACTTC. The rearrangement uses TRBV5-6 and TRBJ2-7, with 7 nucleotides matching TRBD1. Germline loops: CDR1 SGHDT, CDR2 YYEEEE. V trimming: 0 bases; J trimming: 2 bases; junction bases outside the gene matches: 11. CDR3 size: 17 residues.

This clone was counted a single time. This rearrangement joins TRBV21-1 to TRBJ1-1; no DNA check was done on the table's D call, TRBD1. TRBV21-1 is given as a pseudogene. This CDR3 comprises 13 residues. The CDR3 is CASSAQGLSEAFF. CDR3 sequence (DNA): TGTGCCAGCAGCGCACAGGGATTAAGTGAAGCTTTCTTT.

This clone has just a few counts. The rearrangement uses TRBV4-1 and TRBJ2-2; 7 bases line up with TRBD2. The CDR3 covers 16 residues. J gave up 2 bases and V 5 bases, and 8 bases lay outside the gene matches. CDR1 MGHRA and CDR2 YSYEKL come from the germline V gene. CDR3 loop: CASSTSSGGNTGELFF. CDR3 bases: TGCGCCAGCAGCACCTCTAGCGGAGGAAACACCGGGGAGCTGTTTTTT.

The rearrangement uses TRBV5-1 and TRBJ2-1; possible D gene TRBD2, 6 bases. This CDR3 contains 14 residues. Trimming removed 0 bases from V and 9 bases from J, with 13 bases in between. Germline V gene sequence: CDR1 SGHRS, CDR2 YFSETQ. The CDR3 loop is CASSLVVREIEQFF. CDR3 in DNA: TGCGCCAGCAGCTTGGTTGTACGGGAGATTGAGCAGTTCTTC.

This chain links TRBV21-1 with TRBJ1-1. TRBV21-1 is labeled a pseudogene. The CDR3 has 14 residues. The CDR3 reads CASSNWRTRTEAFF. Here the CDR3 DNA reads TGTGCCAGCAGCAACTGGAGGACGAGGACTGAAGCTTTCTTT.